Listed below are T cell receptor beta chains from one sample, sequenced in a study of vaccination and CD4 T cells after COVID-19. TCRdb re-analysed the PCR reads in MiXCR, keeping a single row per CDR3 protein. Of more than 15,000 distinct CDR3 sequences listed, around 59% are singletons. Antigens of these TCRs are unknown. Sequencing was performed on CD4+ T cells from blood, cultured in vitro. These receptor sequences come from a human donor who had recovered from COVID-19. Each CDR3 is given with its conserved first and last residue. A D gene is named only where the DNA matches it firmly. Clone size, where shown, is once, few, many, or a class for clones that have expanded.

d_gene	v_gene	abundance	j_gene	CDR3nt	CDR3aa
TRBD1	TRBV2	few	TRBJ2-7	TGTGCCAGCAGCTCGGACAGGGAAGGCGAGCAGTACTTC	CASSSDREGEQYF
TRBD2	TRBV3-1	.	TRBJ2-1	TGTGCCAGCAGCACCCGGACTAGCGCAAGGAACAATGAGCAGTTCTTC	CASSTRTSARNNEQFF
TRBD2	TRBV2	.	TRBJ2-7	TGTGCCAGCACTACTAGCGGGAGACAAGGGCAGTACTTC	CASTTSGRQGQYF
.	TRBV7-2	few	TRBJ2-2	TGTGCCAGCAGCTTCCGTTTGACCGGGGAGCTGTTTTTT	CASSFRLTGELFF
TRBD2	TRBV2	few	TRBJ2-7	TGTGCCAGCAGAGCGGGAGGGGTTTACGAGCAGTACTTC	CASRAGGVYEQYF
.	TRBV20-1	.	TRBJ1-2	TGCAGTGCTAGATTGAGCCCTTCAACCTATGGCTACACCTTC	CSARLSPSTYGYTF
.	TRBV3-1	.	TRBJ1-5	TGTGCCAGCAGCCAAGGCCCGGAGGGACATCAGCCCCAGCATTTT	CASSQGPEGHQPQHF
TRBD1	TRBV24-1	.	TRBJ1-1	TGTGCCACCAGTGATGCCGGACAGGGGGCCCCTGAAGCTTTCTTT	CATSDAGQGAPEAFF
.	TRBV28	medium-sized	TRBJ1-1	TGTGCCAGCACCCCAAGGAGGAGGACCATGAACACTGAAGCTTTCTTT	CASTPRRRTMNTEAFF
TRBD2	TRBV20-1	.	TRBJ2-5	TGCAGTGCTAAGGGAGGGACTAGCGGGGGATTTCAAGAGACCCAGTACTTC	CSAKGGTSGGFQETQYF
TRBD1	TRBV18	.	TRBJ2-5	TGTGCCAGCTCACCACAAGACAGGGAGCCCCAGTACTTC	CASSPQDREPQYF
.	TRBV20-1	few	TRBJ2-7	TGCAGTGCTAGAGCTGGCTTGTTGTGGGTACCCTTGCACGAGCAGTACTTC	CSARAGLLWVPLHEQYF
.	TRBV14	.	TRBJ2-7	TGTGCCAGCAGCCAAAATAGTCTCTCGGGGGAGCAGTACTTC	CASSQNSLSGEQYF
TRBD2	TRBV7-3	.	TRBJ2-3	TGTGCCAGCAGTCAAAGCGGGACGTACACAGATACGCAGTATTTT	CASSQSGTYTDTQYF
.	TRBV7-2	.	TRBJ2-2	TGTGCCAGCAGCCCGTTACTTTCGGGGGCGCGGGGCACCGGGGAGCTGTTTTTT	CASSPLLSGARGTGELFF
.	TRBV11-3	.	TRBJ1-2	TGTGCCAGCAGCTTTGGGCAGGGGCTCGTCTATGGCTACACCTTC	CASSFGQGLVYGYTF
.	TRBV28	.	TRBJ2-3	TGTGCCAGCAGACCGAGACAGTTCCTATGGACAGATACGCAGTATTTT	CASRPRQFLWTDTQYF
.	TRBV20-1	few	TRBJ1-2	TGCAGTGCTAGAGATTCCGTGGCTAGAGCTAACTATGGCTACACCTTC	CSARDSVARANYGYTF
.	TRBV20-1	.	TRBJ2-2	TGCAGTGCTAGAGTACAGTTTAGTGGGACCGGGGAGCTGTTTTTT	CSARVQFSGTGELFF
.	TRBV30	few	TRBJ1-2	TGTGCCTGGAGTGCAGGCTATGGCTACACCTTC	CAWSAGYGYTF
.	TRBV20-1	.	TRBJ1-1	TGCAGTGCTAGAGATCTTAAAGGGGGGACCATGAACACTGAAGCTTTCTTT	CSARDLKGGTMNTEAFF
.	TRBV4-3	.	TRBJ2-3	TGCGCCAGCAGCCAAGAAGCCGACACTAGCACAGATACGCAGTATTTT	CASSQEADTSTDTQYF
.	TRBV2	.	TRBJ1-3	TGTGCCAGCAGTGATCAGTTCAGCTCTGGAAACACCATATATTTT	CASSDQFSSGNTIYF
.	TRBV29-1	.	TRBJ2-3	TGCAGCGTGGAGGGGGGGCGCGGGATCACAGATACGCAGTATTTT	CSVEGGRGITDTQYF
.	TRBV12-3/TRBV12-4	.	TRBJ1-6	TGTGCCAGCAGTAGCCGACATAATTCACCCCTCCACTTT	CASSSRHNSPLHF
.	TRBV2	.	TRBJ1-2	TGTGCCAGTCTCTGGGACCCGGGACCGTCGGAAGGCTACACCTTC	CASLWDPGPSEGYTF
.	TRBV20-1	few	TRBJ2-5	TGCAGTGCCCACTACGGCAGGGGCCAAGAGACCCAGTACTTC	CSAHYGRGQETQYF
TRBD1	TRBV5-1	.	TRBJ1-2	TGCGCCAGCAGCTTAACAGGGGGCGATGGCTACACCTTC	CASSLTGGDGYTF
.	TRBV6-1	.	TRBJ1-1	TGTGCCAGCAGCCCTGCCGGGCCGCAATCTGAAGCTTTCTTT	CASSPAGPQSEAFF
TRBD2	TRBV6-1	.	TRBJ2-1	TGTGCCAGCAGCCATGGACTAGCGGGAGGTAATGAGCAGTTCTTC	CASSHGLAGGNEQFF
.	TRBV7-3	.	TRBJ1-5	TGTGCCAGCAGCTTCCCCCCTTTGAAGCCCCAGCATTTT	CASSFPPLKPQHF
.	TRBV6-1	.	TRBJ2-7	TGTGCCAGCGGGGGCCCGGAGGGAGGCTCCTACGAGCAGTACTTC	CASGGPEGGSYEQYF
.	TRBV6-2/TRBV6-3	.	TRBJ2-5	TGTGCCAGCAGTTACCCTTCGGGAGAGACCCAGTACTTC	CASSYPSGETQYF
TRBD1	TRBV20-1	.	TRBJ2-3	TGCAGTGCCCTGGGCCCAGGGGGCAGGTATTTT	CSALGPGGRYF
.	TRBV20-1	.	TRBJ1-5	TGCAGTGCCTTCGCAGACCATAGCAATCAGCCCCAGCATTTT	CSAFADHSNQPQHF
.	TRBV20-1	.	TRBJ1-2	TGCAGTGCTCCTTATGACGGTGGCTACACCTTC	CSAPYDGGYTF
.	TRBV6-1	.	TRBJ1-3	TGTGCCAGCAGGCGGGGGACGGACGGAAACACCATATATTTT	CASRRGTDGNTIYF
.	TRBV20-1	.	TRBJ2-3	TGCAGTGCTCCCACACTAAGGACAGATACGCAGTATTTT	CSAPTLRTDTQYF
TRBD2	TRBV10-3	.	TRBJ2-3	TGTGCCATCAGTGAGTCGACGAGACTAGCGGGGTCAGATACGCAGTATTTT	CAISESTRLAGSDTQYF
.	TRBV5-8	.	TRBJ1-2	TGTGCCAGCAGCCGGGGCGGGGTTGGGGGCTACACCTTC	CASSRGGVGGYTF
.	TRBV10-2	.	TRBJ2-2	TGCGCCAGCCACAAAGGGACACTGATAGCCGGGGAGCTGTTTTTT	CASHKGTLIAGELFF
TRBD1	TRBV7-3	.	TRBJ1-1	TGTGCCAGCAGCGTGGACAGGGACACTGAAGCTTTCTTT	CASSVDRDTEAFF
.	TRBV2	few	TRBJ1-4	TGTGCCAGCATGAATGAAAAACTGTTTTTT	CASMNEKLFF
TRBD1	TRBV5-1	.	TRBJ1-5	TGCGCCAGCAGCGTCCAGGACAGGGAACTTCAGCCCCAGCATTTT	CASSVQDRELQPQHF
TRBD2	TRBV7-8	.	TRBJ2-2	TGTGCCAGCAGCCTCCAAGGCGCTAGCGGGATCGCGAACACCGGGGAGCTGTTTTTT	CASSLQGASGIANTGELFF
TRBD1	TRBV6-2/TRBV6-3	.	TRBJ1-4	TGTGCCAGCAGTGACGGGGCCAACAGGGGAAGCGAACTGTTTTTT	CASSDGANRGSELFF
TRBD2	TRBV10-3	.	TRBJ2-5	TGTGCCATCAGTGAGGCGACTAGCGAGCAAGAGACCCAGTACTTC	CAISEATSEQETQYF
TRBD2	TRBV27	.	TRBJ2-3	TGTGCCAGCTTGGGGACCGGGAAAAGCGGGAGAGGAATAGATACGCAGTATTTT	CASLGTGKSGRGIDTQYF
.	TRBV27	few	TRBJ1-3	TGTGCCAGCAGTTTACGGGGGGCTGGGTATGGAAACACCATATATTTT	CASSLRGAGYGNTIYF
TRBD1	TRBV2	few	TRBJ1-5	TGTGCCAGCAGTGACCGGACAGGCCCCAATCAGCCCCAGCATTTT	CASSDRTGPNQPQHF
.	TRBV7-9	.	TRBJ1-1	TGTGCCAGCAGCTTAGGACAGTGGAACACTGAAGCTTTCTTT	CASSLGQWNTEAFF
.	TRBV6-1	.	TRBJ1-2	TGTGCCAGCAGGGAACAGGGCGCAATCGCCTATGGCTACACCTTC	CASREQGAIAYGYTF
.	TRBV30	.	TRBJ2-5	TGTGCCTGGAGTGAGGGCGGGACCCAGTACTTC	CAWSEGGTQYF
.	TRBV20-1	few	TRBJ2-5	TGCAGTGCTAGAGTAGTACTATCCGGGGAGACCCAGTACTTC	CSARVVLSGETQYF
.	TRBV29-1	.	TRBJ2-3	TGCAGCGCCAGAACCCGGGTTGTCACAGATACGCAGTATTTT	CSARTRVVTDTQYF